The source of this TCR beta chain is a study of regulatory T cells in long-lasting Graves disease. Time point indicated: newly diagnosed GD, antithyroid drugs for less than 3 months. From PBMCs, RNA was extracted and then used to make the TCR library. Germline assignment: CDR1 GTSNPN and CDR2 SVGIG (reference sequence). V was shortened by 3 bases and J by 9 bases, with 18 bases between the two germline ends. The CDR3 is 14 amino acids. Sequencing libraries for TCR beta were prepared with iRepertoire HTBI primers and Arm-PCR of CDR3 regions. TCRdb re-analysed the multiplex PCR reads in MiXCR, keeping a single row per CDR3 protein. The data contain roughly 400,000 distinct CDR3 sequences, approximately 15% of them singletons. The sample was also reused in another study, on T cells in Graves' hyperthyroidism and ophthalmopathy.

Sequenced here: peripheral blood mononuclear cells (PBMCs), sampled at new diagnosis, from a patient treated with antithyroid drugs. V usage is TRBV30 and J usage is TRBJ2-1; no clear D. The clonotype was recovered from a middle-aged woman with Graves disease. CDR3 nucleotide sequence: TGTGCCTGGAGACAATCTTATCGTTTCGGTGAGCAGTTCTTC. Amino acid sequence: CAWRQSYRFGEQFF.